These 2 T cell receptor beta chains came from one sample sequenced in a study of blood T cell repertoires in COVID-19. Method: immunoSEQ multiplex PCR; TCRdb's copy keeps in-frame clones and lacks some. The sample lists 200,000 to 250,000 clones, 70% to 85% occurring once. What was sequenced was PBMCs or T cells enriched from blood (not recorded which). These receptors all stem from a man aged 60 to 75 who had recovered from COVID-19.

This chain uses TRBV10-3 with TRBJ1-4; TRBD1 matches 7 bases. This CDR3 has 11 amino acids. V trimming: 10 bases; J trimming: 5 bases; junction bases outside the gene matches: 1. The germline CDR1 and CDR2 sequences are ENHRY and SYGVKD. The CDR3 DNA sequence: TGTGCCACACAGGGGAATGAAAAACTGTTTTTT. This gives the protein CATQGNEKLFF.

The CDR3 reads CASSSGSHEQFF. CDR3 sequence (DNA): TGTGCCAGCAGCTCGGGGTCGCATGAGCAGTTCTTC. The chain uses TRBV7-2 and TRBJ2-1; TRBD2 might be the D (5 bases). V was cut by 4 bases and J by 8 bases, with 9 bases left in between. Germline loops: CDR1 SGHTA, CDR2 FQGNSA. This CDR3 spans 12 amino acids.